A selection of T cell receptor beta chains follows, all from one sample in a study of post-analysis software for immune sequencing data. MiXCR was run by TCRdb on the PCR reads, yielding one entry per CDR3 protein. The repertoire holds approximately 360,000 distinct CDR3 sequences, with 30% to 45% as singletons. The sequenced sample was blood. These receptors all stem from a girl between 10 and 17 years old with multiple sclerosis. CDR3s include the opening cysteine and the closing phenylalanine or tryptophan. D genes are given only for firm matches. For some rows the clone size is stated as once, few or many, or as a class when expanded; others skip it.

.	TRBJ1-1	TRBV28	TRBD1	TGTGCCAGCATCCCCGGGACAGGGTGGGTGAACACTGAAGCTTTCTTT	CASIPGTGWVNTEAFF
.	TRBJ2-5	TRBV18	TRBD2	TGTGCCAGCTCCCGATCGGAGGGGACTAGCGAGACCCAGTACTTC	CASSRSEGTSETQYF
many	TRBJ2-7	TRBV9	TRBD2	TGTGCCAGCAGCCGGGGGGGCGTAGGATCCTACGAGCAGTACTTC	CASSRGGVGSYEQYF
.	TRBJ2-1	TRBV20-1	.	TGCAGTGTATGGGACAATGAGCAGTTCTTC	CSVWDNEQFF
few	TRBJ2-5	TRBV6-1	TRBD1	TGTGCCAGCAGTGAACCGGGAGACAGGGGGCCGGAGACCCAGTACTTC	CASSEPGDRGPETQYF
few	TRBJ1-5	TRBV7-9	.	TGTGCCAGCACCGCCGACAGTCAGCCCCAGCATTTT	CASTADSQPQHF
.	TRBJ1-1	TRBV29-1	.	TGCAGCGATCGGACGGATCCCTTTGCTTACACTGAAGCTTTCTTT	CSDRTDPFAYTEAFF
once	TRBJ2-1	TRBV7-3	.	TGTGCCAGCAGCCCCTCCCAGGGACCCTACAATGGGCAGTTCTTC	CASSPSQGPYNGQFF
.	TRBJ1-1	TRBV20-1	.	TGCAGTGCGGTAGGGACAAACACTGAAGCTTTCTTT	CSAVGTNTEAFF
few	TRBJ1-5	TRBV7-3	TRBD1	TGTGCCAGCAGGCCGACAGGGGAACAGCCCCAGCATTTT	CASRPTGEQPQHF
few	TRBJ1-2	TRBV5-6	.	TGTGCCAGCACTCAGGGCATCTATGGCTACACCTTC	CASTQGIYGYTF
.	TRBJ2-1	TRBV14	.	TGTGCCAGCAGCCAAGCTGTACTAGTTTCGTCCTACAATGAGCAGTTCTTC	CASSQAVLVSSYNEQFF
few	TRBJ2-6	TRBV7-2	TRBD2	TGTGCCAGCAGCCTCCAGCGGGGCCGCTCTGGGGCCAACGTCCTGACTTTC	CASSLQRGRSGANVLTF
.	TRBJ2-3	TRBV7-3	TRBD1	TGTGCCAGCAGCGTAGGGGGCAGCCGAGGAGATACGCAGTATTTT	CASSVGGSRGDTQYF
few	TRBJ2-5	TRBV5-5	.	TGTGCCAGCAGCTTGGCCGGTATGAGTGCAGGTAGAGAGACCCAGTACTTC	CASSLAGMSAGRETQYF
.	TRBJ2-1	TRBV11-2	TRBD2	TGTGCCAGCAGCTTACTAGCGGGGGGTTTCGATGAGCAGTTCTTC	CASSLLAGGFDEQFF
.	TRBJ2-5	TRBV19	.	TGTGCCAGTAGTCCCGCTAAAACTTCCTACCAAGAGACCCAGTACTTC	CASSPAKTSYQETQYF
.	TRBJ2-5	TRBV27	.	TGTGCCAGCAGTCCCGAGCAGGGGCGAGAAGAGACCCAGTACTTC	CASSPEQGREETQYF
.	TRBJ2-7	TRBV30	.	TGTGCCTGGAAGCGTGAGGGCCCCGGGTACTTC	CAWKREGPGYF
.	TRBJ2-3	TRBV7-7	TRBD2	TGTGCTAGCAGCCTCTCCGGGACTAGCGAAGATACGCAGTATTTT	CASSLSGTSEDTQYF
once	TRBJ1-2	TRBV12-3/TRBV12-4	.	TGTGCCAGCAGTTTCGGCGGAGGGTACATTGGCTACACCTTC	CASSFGGGYIGYTF
few	TRBJ1-2	TRBV29-1	TRBD1	TGCAGCGTACAGGACAGGGGACCTAGTGGCTACACCTTC	CSVQDRGPSGYTF
few	TRBJ2-3	TRBV5-1	TRBD1	TGCGCCAGCAGCCGGGACAGGGGAGGTTCAGATACGCAGTATTTT	CASSRDRGGSDTQYF
.	TRBJ2-5	TRBV6-2/TRBV6-3	TRBD2	TGTGCCAGCAGTTACGGACTAGCGGCGGAGACCCAGTACTTC	CASSYGLAAETQYF
few	TRBJ1-1	TRBV29-1	.	TGCAGCGTTGAACGAGGATCCAGGGAATACACTGAAGCTTTCTTT	CSVERGSREYTEAFF
.	TRBJ2-3	TRBV5-1	.	TGCGCCAGCAGCTTGCCAGTCGCTAGCACAGATACGCAGTATTTT	CASSLPVASTDTQYF
.	TRBJ1-5	TRBV12-3/TRBV12-4	.	TGTGCCAGCAGTTTTGGCCCGACAGGTAATAATCAGCTCCAGCATTTT	CASSFGPTGNNQLQHF
.	TRBJ1-2	TRBV7-2	TRBD1	TGTGCCAGCAGCCAGGGCGGGCAGGGGGAGGCGGGCTACACCTTC	CASSQGGQGEAGYTF
.	TRBJ2-3	TRBV29-1	TRBD2	TGCAGCGTTGAAGGACTAGCGGGGGGGTATACGCAGTATTTT	CSVEGLAGGYTQYF
.	TRBJ1-6	TRBV10-2	TRBD1	TGCGCCACCCGGATGGCAGGGGGAGGTTCACCCCTCCACTTT	CATRMAGGGSPLHF
few	TRBJ2-5	TRBV29-1	TRBD2	TGCAGCGTTGTCCCTAGCGGGGGAGGTGAGACCCAGTACTTC	CSVVPSGGGETQYF
many	TRBJ2-3	TRBV7-2	.	TGTGCCAGCAGCTTAGACACAGATACGCAGTATTTT	CASSLDTDTQYF
.	TRBJ1-2	TRBV4-3	.	TGCGCCAGCAGCCAAGAACTCCCGGGGGTGGGCACCGACTATGGCTACACCTTC	CASSQELPGVGTDYGYTF
few	TRBJ2-3	TRBV6-6	.	TGTGCCAGCAGCCGGGGATCCCGCGCCACAGATACGCAGTATTTT	CASSRGSRATDTQYF
.	TRBJ2-7	TRBV7-9	.	TGTGCCAGCAGCTCGGGAACCCAACCCTACGAGCAGTACTTC	CASSSGTQPYEQYF
few	TRBJ1-1	TRBV6-5	.	TGTGCCAGCAGTTACGGCGGCTTGAACACTGAAGCTTTCTTT	CASSYGGLNTEAFF
.	TRBJ1-5	TRBV7-2	.	TGTGCCAGCAGCCCCAGGATGGACCTTCAGCCCCAGCATTTT	CASSPRMDLQPQHF
.	TRBJ2-3	TRBV27	TRBD2	TGTGCCAGCACCCCGAGGACTAGCGGCACAGATACGCAGTATTTT	CASTPRTSGTDTQYF
.	TRBJ2-5	TRBV29-1	.	TGCAGCGCAAACAGGGAGTTTAAAGAGACCCAGTACTTC	CSANREFKETQYF
.	TRBJ1-1	TRBV9	.	TGTGCCAGCAGCGTGGGACGTAACACTGAAGCTTTCTTT	CASSVGRNTEAFF
.	TRBJ2-6	TRBV9	.	TGTGCCAGCAGCGTAGAGGCCAGGGGAGGAAGCTCTGGGGCCAACGTCCTGACTTTC	CASSVEARGGSSGANVLTF
few	TRBJ2-1	TRBV20-1	TRBD2	TGCAGTGCTAGAGATCGGGCGGGGGTGATAATATACAATGAGCAGTTCTTC	CSARDRAGVIIYNEQFF
.	TRBJ2-1	TRBV10-3	.	TGTGCCATCAGTGAGATTCCGGGGGTCGGAGGCAATGAGCAGTTCTTC	CAISEIPGVGGNEQFF
few	TRBJ2-3	TRBV19	.	TGTGCCAGTGGCCCCCAGGAAGATACGCAGTATTTT	CASGPQEDTQYF
.	TRBJ2-3	TRBV4-1	.	TGCGCCAGCAGCCATTTGGGACGGATAGTTGGGGATACGCAGTATTTT	CASSHLGRIVGDTQYF
many	TRBJ1-2	TRBV7-2	.	TGTGCCAGCAGCTTAATAAAGGGGCCGGACTATGGCTACACCTTC	CASSLIKGPDYGYTF